The clone carrying this T cell receptor (beta chain) has just a few counts. This entry is derived from a study of beta chain features in type 1 diabetes. The V gene lost 1 base and the J gene lost 1 base, with 15 bases spanning the gap. The CDR3 is 17 amino acids. The germline V gene has CDR1 MDHEN and CDR2 SYDVKM. Isolated RNA was reverse transcribed in full, so expressed TCRB transcripts were sequenced. Sequencing used immunoSEQ multiplex PCR; TCRdb keeps in-frame clones, though not all of them. The data contain a few hundred thousand clones, under 13% of them singletons. The specimen sequenced was central memory CD4+ T cells from blood. This TCR derives from a man aged 18-30 years in good health. The chain employs TRBV28 and TRBJ2-3; D ambiguous. The CDR3 loop is CASSLYAQDTGTDTQYF. In DNA form, the CDR3 reads TGTGCCAGCAGTTTATACGCCCAGGATACGGGCACAGATACGCAGTATTTT.